The next 20 T cell receptor beta chains were all read from a single sample in a study of radiation and T cells in renal cell carcinoma. Generated by immunoSEQ multiplex PCR, the TCRdb table keeps only in-frame clones and is missing some. This sample yields over 120,000 clones, of which roughly 90% are seen a single time; less than 20% belongs to the top ten. The time point: blood 4 weeks post-SBRT, at nephrectomy. The treatment: 15 Gy SBRT to primary tumor, nephrectomy 4 weeks later. The specimen comprised blood, sampled from a patient whose treatment included radiotherapy and nephrectomy. The receptors originated from a woman aged 45-65 years with renal cell carcinoma.

This rearrangement joins TRBV11-2 to TRBJ1-1, with 8 bases identical to TRBD1. This CDR3 is built from 16 residues. The germline V gene has CDR1 SGHAT and CDR2 FQNNGV. The V and J ends lost 4 bases and 0 bases, in that order; junction bases with no gene match: 7. The CDR3 is CASSSGRGRLNTEAFF. The DNA of the CDR3 is TGTGCCAGCAGCTCAGGCAGGGGGCGGTTGAACACTGAAGCTTTCTTT.

The CDR3 DNA reads as TGCACCAGCAGCCAAGATGGGAGGCGGGGCATCCGATATGGCTACACCTTC. Translated: CTSSQDGRRGIRYGYTF. The chain employs TRBV1 and TRBJ1-2. TRBV1 is reported as a pseudogene. CDR3 length: 17 amino acids.

The chain couples TRBV28 to TRBJ1-2, with a possible D match to TRBD1 (6 bases). The CDR3 spans 12 residues. The V end lost 8 bases, the J end lost 4 bases, and 11 bases lay between the germline ends. Looked up from germline, CDR1 is MDHEN and CDR2 is SYDVKM. CDR3 amino acids: CASAADSYGYTF. DNA for the CDR3: TGTGCCAGCGCAGCGGACAGCTATGGCTACACCTTC.

The chain uses TRBV5-1 and TRBJ2-1; no clear D gene. The CDR3 covers 16 residues. Germline lookup yields CDR1 SGHRS and CDR2 YFSETQ. Trimming removed 6 bases from V and 0 bases from J, with 16 bases in between. CDR3 DNA sequence: TGCGCCAGCACCTTAGCCCCGCAGAGCTCCTACAATGAGCAGTTCTTC. Protein product: CASTLAPQSSYNEQFF.

This clone has just one count. The chain combines TRBV5-4 with TRBJ2-3, with 10 bases fitting TRBD2. The V and J ends lost 0 bases and 8 bases, in that order; junction bases with no gene match: 6. Germline CDR1 SGHNT, CDR2 YYREEE (reference sequence). The CDR3 has 15 residues. This CDR3 reads CASSLVASGGGTQYF. Here the CDR3 DNA reads TGTGCCAGCAGCTTGGTTGCTAGCGGGGGAGGTACGCAGTATTTT.

This sequence joins TRBV27 and TRBJ1-1, with D possibly being TRBD1 (6 bases). Germline V gene sequence: CDR1 MNHEY, CDR2 SMNVEV (reference sequence). The CDR3 loop spans 14 amino acids. The ends were cut back, 5 bases at V and 7 bases at J, with 17 bases in the middle. The CDR3 protein is CASSARQDYVEAFF. The CDR3 coding sequence is TGTGCCAGCAGTGCCAGACAGGACTACGTTGAAGCTTTCTTT.

This clone has only a few counts. The rearrangement uses TRBV7-2 and TRBJ2-7; D not resolved. Germline-derived CDR1 and CDR2 are SGHTA and FQGNSA. V lost 1 base and J lost 6, with 10 bases in between. The CDR3 has 13 amino acids. As DNA, the CDR3 is TGTGCCAGCAGCTTAGTTGCATTCGGCGAGCAGTACTTC. It specifies CASSLVAFGEQYF.

CDR3: CASSSETGNTEAFF. CDR3 nucleotide sequence: TGTGCCAGCAGCTCAGAGACAGGGAACACTGAAGCTTTCTTT. The chain combines TRBV7-9 with TRBJ1-1, with D maybe TRBD1 (6 bases). CDR3 length equals 14 residues. The V and J ends lost 4 bases and 1 base respectively, with 10 bases between them. Looked up from germline, CDR1 is SEHNR and CDR2 is FQNEAQ (reference sequence).

The rearrangement joins TRBV5-4 to TRBJ2-5; the D is unclear. The CDR3 runs to 17 residues. V was cut by 1 base and J by 7 bases, with 23 bases left in between. Germline CDR1 SGHNT, CDR2 YYREEE (reference sequence). The CDR3 nucleotides are TGTGCCAGCAGCTTGCGTTCTTGGGGATCTTCCCCGGGGACCCAGTACTTC. Translating it yields CASSLRSWGSSPGTQYF.

The genes are TRBV6-1 and TRBJ1-2; TRBD1 aligns across 8 bases. There are 18 residues in the CDR3. V dropped 3 bases and J dropped 2; count of bases not matched to a gene: 14. Germline CDR1 MNHNS, CDR2 SASEGT. CDR3: CASSDVPGQGGFNYGYTF. CDR3 bases: TGTGCCAGCAGTGACGTCCCCGGACAGGGAGGATTCAACTATGGCTACACCTTC.

This clone has only a few counts. This sample also contains other DNA sequences that code for the same CDR3. This chain uses TRBV7-2 with TRBJ1-2; unclear D gene. The CDR3 spans 13 residues. V was trimmed by 5 bases and J by 3 bases, leaving 10 bases between them. Germline V lookup: CDR1 SGHTA, CDR2 FQGNSA. The CDR3 spells CASSLTGDYGYTF. Written as DNA, the CDR3 is TGTGCCAGCAGCCTGACCGGGGACTATGGCTACACCTTC.

The gene calls are TRBV10-3 and TRBJ1-4; 9 bases match TRBD1. This CDR3 spans 15 amino acids. Germline values: CDR1 ENHRY, CDR2 SYGVKD. V lost 4 bases and J lost 6; bases outside the gene matches: 6. DNA of the CDR3: TGTGCCATCAGTGGGACCGGGACAGGGCATGAAAAACTGTTTTTT. Translating gives CAISGTGTGHEKLFF.

The V and J genes are TRBV19 and TRBJ2-3; no clear D. The CDR3 loop spans 13 amino acids. V shed 5 bases and J shed 6 bases, with 12 bases lying between them. CDR1 LNHDA and CDR2 SQIVND come from the germline V gene (reference sequence). CDR3 coding DNA: TGTGCCAGTAGTGTCCTAGTCTATGATACGCAGTATTTT. Its translation: CASSVLVYDTQYF. The full variable domain, rest sourced from reference TRBV19 and TRBJ2-3, is DGGITQSPKYLFRKEGQNVTLSCEQNLNHDAMYWYRQDPGQGLRLIYYSQIVNDFQKGDIAEGYSVSREKKESFPLTVTSAQKNPTAFYLCASSVLVYDTQYFGPGTRLTVL.

The gene calls are TRBV10-1 and TRBJ1-2; the D is unclear. Germline assignment: CDR1 WNHNN and CDR2 SYGVQD (reference sequence). This CDR3 is built from 16 residues. Trimming pared 0 bases from V and 7 bases from J, leaving 18 bases between. The DNA for the CDR3 is TGCGCCAGCAGTGAGTCGACCTTTGAGGGCAAGGGTGGCTACACCTTC. This sequence encodes CASSESTFEGKGGYTF.

The V call is TRBV6-5, the J call TRBJ1-1; the D is unclear. In germline, CDR1 is MNHEY, CDR2 SVGAGI. V was trimmed by 7 bases and J by 8 bases, leaving 11 bases between them. This CDR3 spans 11 amino acids. This chain's CDR3 is CASKVGREAFF. CDR3 bases: TGTGCCAGCAAGGTAGGAAGGGAAGCTTTCTTT.

The V gene is TRBV5-1, the J gene TRBJ2-1; D perhaps matches TRBD2 (5 bases). Germline V gene sequence: CDR1 SGHRS, CDR2 YFSETQ. V lost 0 bases and J lost 10, with 17 bases in between. The CDR3 has 15 residues. The CDR3 bases are TGCGCCAGCAGCTTGGGGGCTAGCCCCGCTGGAGAGCAGTTCTTC. Its protein product is CASSLGASPAGEQFF.

The chain combines TRBV7-2 with TRBJ2-7; 11 bases are shared with TRBD2. Germline V gives CDR1 SGHTA, CDR2 FQGNSA. The ends lost 6 bases at V and 4 bases at J; junction bases unmatched: 2. The CDR3 is made up of 13 amino acids. CDR3 DNA sequence: TGTGCCAGCAGGACTAGCGGGGTGTACGAGCAGTACTTC. The encoded protein is CASRTSGVYEQYF.

This chain connects TRBV5-1 to TRBJ2-7, with D possibly TRBD2 on 6 matching bases. Trimming pared 4 bases from V and 4 bases from J, leaving 15 bases between. Germline loops: CDR1 SGHRS, CDR2 YFSETQ. This CDR3 has 14 amino acids. As DNA, the CDR3 is TGCGCCAGCAGCCCGGGCGGGGTTGTATACGAGCAGTACTTC. This sequence encodes CASSPGGVVYEQYF.

This clone was counted only a few times. The chain employs TRBV11-2 and TRBJ2-2; 11 nucleotides match TRBD1. V dropped 5 bases and J dropped 7; count of bases not matched to a gene: 6. The germline V gene encodes CDR1 SGHAT and CDR2 FQNNGV. CDR3 length: 15 residues. CDR3 loop: CASSRGQGDVGELFF. CDR3 nucleotide sequence: TGTGCCAGCAGCCGGGGACAGGGGGATGTCGGGGAGCTGTTTTTT.

This clone appeared a single time. CDR3 loop: CASSLSSAGPYEQYF. The CDR3 bases are TGTGCCAGCAGTTTATCGAGCGCGGGCCCCTACGAGCAGTACTTC. The chain is built from TRBV27 and TRBJ2-7, with D maybe TRBD2 (5 bases). This CDR3 comprises 15 residues. With 0 bases removed from V and 2 bases from J, the gap between germline ends came to 11 bases. Germline-derived CDR1 and CDR2 are MNHEY and SMNVEV (reference sequence).